This T cell receptor (beta chain) emerged from a study of blood T cell repertoires in COVID-19. The germline gives CDR1 SEHNR, CDR2 FQNEAQ (reference sequence). The V end was cut by 4 bases, the J end by 3 bases, with 16 bases between. This CDR3 has 15 residues. TCRdb's copy holds only in-frame clones and misses some; the assay was immunoSEQ multiplex PCR. The profile covers about 400,000 clones, with 86% appearing a single time and roughly 1.4% taken by the ten largest. The sequence was obtained from a woman aged 25-40 years with active or convalescent COVID-19. The sample comprised peripheral blood. The chain links TRBV7-9 to TRBJ2-7; tentative D call: TRBD2 (5 bases). CDR3 amino acids: CASSSQGLSGYEQYF. Written as DNA, the CDR3 is TGTGCCAGCAGCTCCCAAGGTTTGAGCGGCTACGAGCAGTACTTC.